This T cell receptor (beta chain) was sequenced during a study of cytomegalovirus exposure and HLA in healthy donors. The PCR employed 60 Vbeta primers together with 13 Jbeta primers. The assay was immunoSEQ multiplex PCR, and TCRdb's table has in-frame clones only and misses some. The profile shows about 140,000 clones, roughly 76% of them singletons. The CDR3 loop spans 13 amino acids. With V trimmed by 8 bases and J by 3 bases, 6 bases remained unmatched. Germline V gene data show CDR1 as SNHLY and CDR2 as FYNNEI. The source material was PBMCs. The sequence was obtained from a woman between 40 and 55 years old in good health and CMV-seronegative. The genes are TRBV2 and TRBJ1-2; TRBD1 matches at 7 bases. CDR3 protein: CASDLQGDYGYTF. As DNA, the CDR3 is TGTGCCAGCGACCTCCAGGGGGACTATGGCTACACCTTC.